Below, 20 T cell receptor beta chains from the same sample are listed, as sequenced in a study of technical replicates of blood from a few donors. Method: immunoSEQ multiplex PCR; TCRdb's copy keeps in-frame clones and lacks some. The top ten hold around 0.24% of the sample, which has about 88,000 clones, approximately 94% seen once. Material: T cells isolated from PBMCs. The receptors originated from a human donor in good health.

The chain uses TRBV19 and TRBJ1-6; D call uncertain. V lost 2 bases, J lost 10 bases, and 9 bases lay in between. CDR1 LNHDA and CDR2 SQIVND come from the germline V gene (reference sequence). This CDR3 has 13 amino acids. CDR3: CASSIYGNSPLHF. The CDR3 coding sequence is TGTGCCAGTAGTATATACGGTAACTCACCCCTCCACTTT.

V is TRBV29-1 and J is TRBJ1-2; the D gene is possibly TRBD1 (6 bases). CDR1 and CDR2 from the germline V gene are SQVTM and ANQGSEA. The CDR3 covers 11 residues. V was shortened by 6 bases and J by 4 bases, with 9 bases between the two germline ends. The CDR3 loop is CSVDRSYGYTF. Written as DNA, the CDR3 is TGCAGCGTCGACAGGAGCTATGGCTACACCTTC.

The rearrangement uses TRBV28 and TRBJ2-7; TRBD2 agrees at 7 bases. The CDR3 spans 14 residues. V shed 11 bases, J shed 3 bases, and the junction held 13 bases outside the gene matches. Looked up from germline, CDR1 is MDHEN and CDR2 is SYDVKM. CDR3 nucleotide sequence: TGTGCCGCCAGCCGGGAGGACGGGATCTACGAGCAGTACTTC. It codes for CAASREDGIYEQYF.

The V and J genes are TRBV15 and TRBJ2-7, with 9 bases that match TRBD2. Germline CDR1 is LNHNV and CDR2 is YYDKDF (reference sequence). The CDR3 is 21 amino acids. The trim removed 0 bases at V and 3 bases at J, leaving 21 bases unmatched. This CDR3 reads CATSRDRSASGTTVPLYEQYF. The CDR3 bases are TGTGCCACCAGCAGAGATCGTTCGGCTAGCGGGACGACCGTCCCCCTCTACGAGCAGTACTTC.

This rearrangement joins TRBV6-5 to TRBJ1-3; 9 bases are a match to TRBD1. The CDR3 runs to 15 residues. V was clipped by 4 bases and J by 6 bases; unmatched bases: 7. CDR1 MNHEY and CDR2 SVGAGI come from the germline V gene. The CDR3 bases are TGTGCCAGCAGTTTAGACGGGACAGGGATAAACACCATATATTTT. This gives the protein CASSLDGTGINTIYF.

The chain employs TRBV28 and TRBJ2-7; TRBD2 matches 14 bases. J was trimmed by 4 bases and V by 6 bases; bases with no gene match: 11. This CDR3 spans 17 amino acids. Per germline, CDR1 MDHEN and CDR2 SYDVKM. This CDR3 reads CASSQAGTSGRQYEQYF. CDR3 sequence (DNA): TGTGCCAGCAGCCAAGCCGGGACTAGCGGGAGACAATACGAGCAGTACTTC.

The sample holds one count of this clone. V gene TRBV27 combines with J gene TRBJ1-6; 10 nucleotides line up with TRBD1. The CDR3 consists of 15 residues. With V trimmed by 4 bases and J by 9 bases, 6 bases remained unmatched. Germline V CDR1 and CDR2: MNHEY, SMNVEV (reference sequence). CDR3 residues: CASSSRDRGISPLHF. The CDR3 nucleotides are TGTGCCAGCAGTTCCCGGGACAGGGGAATTTCACCCCTCCACTTT.

The chain has TRBV6-4 and TRBJ2-2; 8 bases line up with TRBD2. Germline assignment: CDR1 MRHNA and CDR2 SNTAGT. Unmatched junction bases numbered 12, after V lost 7 bases and J lost 2 bases. This CDR3 is 17 amino acids long. CDR3 in amino acids: CASTGGGLANNTGELFF. DNA of the CDR3: TGTGCCAGCACGGGCGGGGGGCTAGCGAACAACACCGGGGAGCTGTTTTTT.

J is TRBJ1-1 and V is TRBV25-1; D call uncertain. This CDR3 is built from 14 residues. The V end lost 4 bases, the J end lost 6 bases, and 15 bases lay between the germline ends. The germline CDR1 and CDR2 sequences are MGHDK and SYGVNS. Here the CDR3 reads CASSGTGVGPEAFF. CDR3 nucleotide sequence: TGTGCCAGCAGTGGGACTGGAGTAGGACCTGAAGCTTTCTTT.

V is TRBV28 and J is TRBJ2-1; the D gene is possibly TRBD1 (6 bases). Germline values: CDR1 MDHEN, CDR2 SYDVKM. The CDR3 covers 15 residues. The V end was cut by 1 base, the J end by 5 bases, with 12 bases between. The CDR3 sequence: CASSLSGARNNEQFF. The CDR3 nucleotides are TGTGCCAGCAGTTTATCAGGGGCGAGGAACAATGAGCAGTTCTTC. Variable domain in full (rest from reference TRBV28 and TRBJ2-1): DVKVTQSSRYLVKRTGEKVFLECVQDMDHENMFWYRQDPGLGLRLIYFSYDVKMKEKGDIPEGYSVSREKKERFSLILESASTNQTSMYLCASSLSGARNNEQFFGPGTRLTVL.

The rearrangement uses TRBV6-6 and TRBJ2-1; TRBD2 matches at 7 bases. Germline assignment: CDR1 MNHNY and CDR2 SVGAGI (reference sequence). The CDR3 length is 12 residues. The J segment lost 7 bases and the V segment lost 6 bases, leaving 3 bases of the junction unmatched. Written as DNA, the CDR3 is TGTGCCAGCAGCTCGGGAGGAAATGAGCAGTTCTTC. It codes for CASSSGGNEQFF.

The chain uses TRBV28 and TRBJ1-1, with TRBD1 matching 10 bases. The length of the CDR3 is 15 residues. CDR1 and CDR2 from the germline V gene are MDHEN and SYDVKM. V lost 5 bases and J lost 3; bases outside the gene matches: 6. CDR3 coding DNA: TGTGCCAGCAGTGACGGGACAGGGGTTTACACTGAAGCTTTCTTT. Protein product: CASSDGTGVYTEAFF.

The V call is TRBV7-6, the J call TRBJ2-3; a weak D match, TRBD2 (6 bases). The length of the CDR3 is 12 residues. Germline values: CDR1 SGHVS, CDR2 FNYEAQ. Trimming pared 5 bases from V and 4 bases from J, leaving 7 bases between. The CDR3 DNA is TGTGCCAGCAGCCCGGGGGCAGATACGCAGTATTTT. Translation gives CASSPGADTQYF. The full variable domain, in which reference TRBV7-6 and TRBJ2-3 provide the parts outside the CDR3, is GAGVSQSPRYKVTKRGQDVALRCDPISGHVSLYWYRQALGQGPEFLTYFNYEAQQDKSGLPNDRFSAERPEGSISTLTIQRTEQRDSAMYRCASSPGADTQYFGPGTRLTVL.

The chain uses TRBV11-3 and TRBJ2-2, with D tentatively TRBD1 (5 bases). Trimming removed 2 bases from V and 5 bases from J, with 12 bases in between. This CDR3 contains 15 residues. The germline V gene has CDR1 SGHNT and CDR2 YENEEA. Here the CDR3 reads CASSLYAGRTGELFF. The CDR3 nucleotides are TGTGCCAGCAGCTTATACGCAGGGCGAACCGGGGAGCTGTTTTTT.

This clone was observed a single time. The chain couples TRBV2 to TRBJ2-5; 9 nucleotides line up with TRBD2. V lost 3 bases, J lost 4 bases, and 9 bases stayed unmatched. This CDR3 is built from 16 residues. Germline assignment: CDR1 SNHLY and CDR2 FYNNEI. This CDR3 is CASSDSGGRGGETQYF. The CDR3 DNA reads as TGTGCCAGCAGTGATTCCGGCGGGAGGGGGGGAGAGACCCAGTACTTC.

The V call is TRBV6-1, the J call TRBJ1-1, with TRBD1 matching over 7 bases. This CDR3 is built from 14 residues. Germline trimming cut 2 bases from V and 3 bases from J; bases unmatched to any gene: 3. Germline values: CDR1 MNHNS, CDR2 SASEGT. CDR3 DNA sequence: TGTGCCAGCAGTGAAAACAGGGGCCACACTGAAGCTTTCTTT. Its translation: CASSENRGHTEAFF.

V usage is TRBV7-9 and J usage is TRBJ2-1; tentatively, D is TRBD2 (6 bases). The CDR3 is made up of 14 amino acids. Trimming removed 6 bases at V and 2 bases at J, with 11 bases between. Germline-derived CDR1 and CDR2 are SEHNR and FQNEAQ (reference sequence). Here the CDR3 reads CASSSSGTYNEQFF. The CDR3 coding sequence is TGTGCCAGCAGTAGTAGCGGCACCTACAATGAGCAGTTCTTC.

The V gene is TRBV7-2, the J gene TRBJ1-5; TRBD1 might be the D (6 bases). CDR1 is SGHTA, CDR2 FQGNSA, per germline. The V and J ends lost 1 base and 0 bases respectively, with 10 bases between them. This CDR3 contains 16 residues. CDR3 bases: TGTGCCAGCAGCTTAGGTGTCAGGGGTAGCAATCAGCCCCAGCATTTT. This encodes CASSLGVRGSNQPQHF.

This chain uses TRBV2 with TRBJ1-6, with 11 bases lining up with TRBD1. This CDR3 has 14 residues. V shed 7 bases and J 10 bases; nucleotides not matched to a gene: 6. CDR1 is SNHLY and CDR2 is FYNNEI in the germline V gene. The DNA of the CDR3 is TGTGCCAGCATAAGGGGACAGGGGGAATCACCCCTCCACTTT. It encodes CASIRGQGESPLHF.

The V gene is TRBV13, the J gene TRBJ1-1; 7 bases are shared with TRBD1. This CDR3 has 14 amino acids. V gave up 4 bases and J gave up 4 bases; unmatched junction bases: 6. CDR1 and CDR2 from the germline V gene are PRHDT and FYEKMQ (reference sequence). The CDR3 DNA reads as TGTGCCAGCAGCTCCCGGGACAGACTCACTGAAGCTTTCTTT. It specifies CASSSRDRLTEAFF.